This T cell receptor beta chain was retrieved from a study of blood T cells in healthy people across ages. Next came a second PCR, run for about 6 to 11 cycles, which used a sample-barcoded 5' primer along with a J-beta primer mix. From the 5' RACE reads, TCRdb called clonotypes with MiXCR, one entry per CDR3 protein. The sample includes 800,000 to 1,300,000 distinct CDR3 sequences, about 23% of them seen just once. Germline values: CDR1 MNHNS, CDR2 SASEGT. The V gene end was trimmed by 2 bases and the J gene end by 3 bases; junction bases not matched to a gene: 4. This CDR3 contains 15 residues. These data are also associated with another study on T cells of mothers and their children. That paper adds: RNA that had been extracted went wholly into cDNA synthesis, at about 1.5 ug per 15 ul.

Sample: blood. This chain connects TRBV6-1 to TRBJ2-1; 7 nucleotides match TRBD2. This TCR was recovered from a girl between 2 and 10 years old in good health. CDR3 region: CASSETAGYYNEQFF. CDR3 nucleotide sequence: TGTGCCAGCAGTGAAACAGCGGGGTACTACAATGAGCAGTTCTTC.